One T cell receptor (delta chain) is described in this entry. No antigen is known for it. This entry belongs to a study of Vδ1+ human thymocytes. Study observations and caveats: In the thymus, TRG and TRD repertoires looked highly polyclonal with Gaussian CDR3 lengths.

The CDR3 totals 18 residues. Germline lookup yields CDR1 TSWWSYY and CDR2 QGS. J lost 4 bases, V lost 1 base, and 9 bases had no gene match. Sequences come from RNA converted to cDNA by reverse transcription. Pooled V-gene forward primers with one constant-region reverse primer generated the CDR3 amplicons by multiplex PCR. TCRdb called clones from the multiplex PCR reads again using CATT. The table includes roughly 76,000 delta-chain clones, around 30% detected once. The origin of this receptor is a boy under two years old who had congenital heart surgery. The sequencing input was Vdelta1+ gamma-delta thymocytes from the thymus. Subset reported: FACS-sorted CD3+ TCRalphabeta- TCRVdelta1+ TCRVdelta2- thymocytes. The chain joins TRDV1 to TRDJ2, with TRDD3 matching 10 bases. The CDR3: CALGEQGVGGYGTAQLFF. Here the CDR3 DNA reads TGTGCTCTTGGGGAACAGGGCGTCGGGGGATACGGGACAGCACAACTCTTCTTT.